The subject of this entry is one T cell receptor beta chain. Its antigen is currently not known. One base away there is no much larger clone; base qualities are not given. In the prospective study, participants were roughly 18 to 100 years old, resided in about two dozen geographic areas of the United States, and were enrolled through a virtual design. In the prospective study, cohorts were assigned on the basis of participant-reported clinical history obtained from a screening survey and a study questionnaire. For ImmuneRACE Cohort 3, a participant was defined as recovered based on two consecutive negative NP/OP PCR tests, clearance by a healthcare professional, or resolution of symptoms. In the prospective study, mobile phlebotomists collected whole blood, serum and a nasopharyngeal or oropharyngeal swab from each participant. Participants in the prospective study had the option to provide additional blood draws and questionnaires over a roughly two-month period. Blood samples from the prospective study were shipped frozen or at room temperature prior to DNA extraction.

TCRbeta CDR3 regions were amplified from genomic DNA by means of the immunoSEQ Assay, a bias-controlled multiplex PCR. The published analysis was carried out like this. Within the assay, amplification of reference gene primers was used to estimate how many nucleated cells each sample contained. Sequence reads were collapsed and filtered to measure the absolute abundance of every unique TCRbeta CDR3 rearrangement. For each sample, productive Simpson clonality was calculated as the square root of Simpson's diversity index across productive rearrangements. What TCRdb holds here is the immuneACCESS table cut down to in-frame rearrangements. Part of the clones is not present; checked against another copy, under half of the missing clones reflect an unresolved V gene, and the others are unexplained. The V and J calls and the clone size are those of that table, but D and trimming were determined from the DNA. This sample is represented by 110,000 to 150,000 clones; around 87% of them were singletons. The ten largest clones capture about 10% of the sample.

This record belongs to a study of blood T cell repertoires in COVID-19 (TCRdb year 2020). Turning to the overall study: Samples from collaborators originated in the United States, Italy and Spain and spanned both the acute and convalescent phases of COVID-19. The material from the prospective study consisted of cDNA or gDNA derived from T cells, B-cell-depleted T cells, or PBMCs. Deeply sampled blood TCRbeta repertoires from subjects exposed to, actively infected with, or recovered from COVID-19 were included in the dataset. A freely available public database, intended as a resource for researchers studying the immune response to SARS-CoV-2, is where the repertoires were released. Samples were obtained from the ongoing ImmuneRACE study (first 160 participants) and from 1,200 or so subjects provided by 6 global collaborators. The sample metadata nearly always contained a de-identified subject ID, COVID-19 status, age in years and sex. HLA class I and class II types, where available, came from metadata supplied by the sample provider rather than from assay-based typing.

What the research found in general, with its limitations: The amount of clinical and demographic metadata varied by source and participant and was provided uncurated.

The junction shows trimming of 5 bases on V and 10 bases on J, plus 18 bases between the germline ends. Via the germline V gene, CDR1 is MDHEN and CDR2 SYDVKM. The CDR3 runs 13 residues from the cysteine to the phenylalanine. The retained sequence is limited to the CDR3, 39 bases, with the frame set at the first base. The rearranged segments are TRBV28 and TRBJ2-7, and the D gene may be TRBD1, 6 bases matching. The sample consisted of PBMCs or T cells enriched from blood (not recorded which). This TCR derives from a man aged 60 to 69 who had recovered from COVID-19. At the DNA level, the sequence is TGTGCCAGCAGTCGGGACACCGGTGAGCAACAGTACTTC. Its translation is CASSRDTGEQQYF.